This TCR beta chain was sequenced for a study of cytotoxic CD8 clonotypes in ibrutinib-treated CLL. Study details: Enrolment comprised approximately 10 relapsed/refractory and about 14 treatment-naive patients; 17 to 18 were IGHV unmutated. Responses comprised 24 partial and 2 complete; at median around 67 months, roughly 15 remained remitted and about twelve progressed.

The CDR3 is made up of 17 amino acids. V lost 1 base, J lost 2 bases, and 16 bases lay in between. Germline V CDR1 and CDR2: LGHNA, YNFKEQ. With regard to this clone: Its antigen is not identified.

Libraries were prepared by immunoSEQ multiplex PCR; TCRdb keeps only in-frame clonotypes and omits some of them. The table includes roughly 45,000 clones, about 69% detected once. Study conclusions and caveats: Having risen at ibrutinib response, clonality had fallen back toward baseline by progression. Baseline clonality, above age-matched healthy donor levels, tracked circulating CD8+ T-cell counts.

The sample consisted of PBMCs, taken after 24 months of ibrutinib treatment. This TCR was sampled from a human donor with chronic lymphocytic leukemia. This rearrangement joins TRBV4-2 to TRBJ2-3; a possible D gene is TRBD2 (5 bases). The DNA for the CDR3 is TGTGCCAGCAGCCAAGTCGGTGCGGACTCTGTCACAGATACGCAGTATTTT. Translating gives CASSQVGADSVTDTQYF.